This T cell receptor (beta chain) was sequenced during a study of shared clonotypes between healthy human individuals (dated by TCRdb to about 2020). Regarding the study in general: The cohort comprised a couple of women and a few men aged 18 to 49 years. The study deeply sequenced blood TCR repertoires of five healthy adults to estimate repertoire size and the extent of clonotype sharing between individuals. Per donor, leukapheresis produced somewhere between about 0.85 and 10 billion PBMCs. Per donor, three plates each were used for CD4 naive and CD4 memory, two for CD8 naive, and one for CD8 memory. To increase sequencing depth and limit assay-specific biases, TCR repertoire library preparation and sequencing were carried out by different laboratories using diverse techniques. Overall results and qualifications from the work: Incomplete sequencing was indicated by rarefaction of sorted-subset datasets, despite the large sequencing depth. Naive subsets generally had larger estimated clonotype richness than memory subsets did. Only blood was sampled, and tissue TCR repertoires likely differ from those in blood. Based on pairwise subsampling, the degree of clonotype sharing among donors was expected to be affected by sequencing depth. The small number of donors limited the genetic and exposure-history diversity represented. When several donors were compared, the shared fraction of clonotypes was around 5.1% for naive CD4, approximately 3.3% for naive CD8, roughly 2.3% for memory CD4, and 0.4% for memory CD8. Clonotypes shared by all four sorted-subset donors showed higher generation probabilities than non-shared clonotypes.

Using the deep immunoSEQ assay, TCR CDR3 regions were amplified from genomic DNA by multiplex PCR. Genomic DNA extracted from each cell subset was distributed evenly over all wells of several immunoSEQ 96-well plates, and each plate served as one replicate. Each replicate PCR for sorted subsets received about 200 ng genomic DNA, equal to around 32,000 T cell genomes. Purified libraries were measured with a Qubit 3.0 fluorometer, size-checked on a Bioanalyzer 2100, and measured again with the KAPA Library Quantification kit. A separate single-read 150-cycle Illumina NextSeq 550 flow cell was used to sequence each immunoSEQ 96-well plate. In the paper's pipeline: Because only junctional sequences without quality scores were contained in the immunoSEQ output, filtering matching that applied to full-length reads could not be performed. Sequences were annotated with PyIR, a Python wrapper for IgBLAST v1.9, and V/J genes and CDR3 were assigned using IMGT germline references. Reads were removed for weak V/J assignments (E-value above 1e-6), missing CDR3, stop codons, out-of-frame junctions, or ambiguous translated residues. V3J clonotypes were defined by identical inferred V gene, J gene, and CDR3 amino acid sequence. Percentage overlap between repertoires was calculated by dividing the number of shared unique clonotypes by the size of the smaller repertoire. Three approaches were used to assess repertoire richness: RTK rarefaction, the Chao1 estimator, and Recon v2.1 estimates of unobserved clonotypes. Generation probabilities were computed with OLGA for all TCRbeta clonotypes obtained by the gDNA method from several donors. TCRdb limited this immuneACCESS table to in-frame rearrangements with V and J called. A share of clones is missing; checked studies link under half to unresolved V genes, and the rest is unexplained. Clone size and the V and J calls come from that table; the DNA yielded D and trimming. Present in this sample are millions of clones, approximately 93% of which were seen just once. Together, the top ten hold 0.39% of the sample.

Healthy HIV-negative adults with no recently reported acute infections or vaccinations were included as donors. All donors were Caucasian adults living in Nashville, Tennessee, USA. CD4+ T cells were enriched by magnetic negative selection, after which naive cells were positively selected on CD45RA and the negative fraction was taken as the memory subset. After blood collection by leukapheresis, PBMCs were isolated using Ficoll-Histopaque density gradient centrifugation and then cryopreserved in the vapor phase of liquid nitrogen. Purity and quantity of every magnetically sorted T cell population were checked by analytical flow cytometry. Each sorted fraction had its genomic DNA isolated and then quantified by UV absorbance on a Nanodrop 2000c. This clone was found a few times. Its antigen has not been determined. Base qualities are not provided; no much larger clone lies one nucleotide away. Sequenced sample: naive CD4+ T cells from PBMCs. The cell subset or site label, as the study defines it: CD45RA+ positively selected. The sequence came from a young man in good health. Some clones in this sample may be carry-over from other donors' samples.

This receptor has the CDR3 CATSMLYGYTF. The nucleotide sequence reads as follows: TGTGCCACCTCCATGCTGTATGGCTACACCTTC. The sequence joins TRBV30 to TRBJ1-2; no confident D gene assignment can be made. The germline V gene (reference sequence) specifies GTSNPN as CDR1 and SVGIG as CDR2. Taken from cysteine to phenylalanine, the CDR3 has 11 residues. Only the CDR3 portion is preserved as DNA: 33 bases, with reading frame beginning at the first base. V loses 8 bases of germline sequence and J loses 5 bases, and the interval between the two ends is 12 bases.